This T cell receptor beta chain came from a study of cytomegalovirus exposure and HLA in healthy donors. Study conclusions and caveats: Immune exposure data for these donors was limited to CMV serostatus.

V was shortened by 5 bases and J by 3 bases, with 17 bases between the two germline ends. The CDR3 sequence is 15 residues long. Germline-derived CDR1 and CDR2 are SGHNT and YENEEA. Regarding this clone: As yet, its antigen is unknown.

PCR involved 60 Vbeta and 13 Jbeta primers. Profiled with immunoSEQ multiplex PCR; TCRdb holds only in-frame clones, not every one. The repertoire includes more than 150,000 clones, roughly 88% of them detected once, and around 1.2% sits in the top ten. The V and J genes are TRBV11-3 and TRBJ2-7; the D gene is possibly TRBD1 (6 bases). The receptor's source is a girl aged 2 to 10 in good health and CMV-seropositive. The sequenced sample was PBMCs. The chain's CDR3 is CASSPQTGSNYEQYF. Here the CDR3 DNA reads TGTGCCAGCAGCCCCCAGACAGGCTCCAACTACGAGCAGTACTTC.